This T cell receptor (beta chain) was documented in a study of blood T cells in healthy people across ages (dated by TCRdb to between 2015 and 2016). For context, the study as a whole: Template switching captured roughly one uniquely barcoded TCR beta cDNA molecule per two T cells in model experiments. Age-related changes in TCR beta repertoire diversity were measured in the study by deep sequencing normalized with unique cDNA molecular identifiers. To avoid experimental bias, donors of different ages were randomly spread across the sequencing lanes. Using the same blood draw, the study looked at two additional independent replicas of 1 million unique cDNA reads for two donors, one aged 18 to 30 and the other aged 80 or older. The donors were divided into four age groups: young (average around 17 years), middle-aged (around 41), aged (approximately 62) and long-lived (about 79).

There are many counts of this clonotype. Its antigen is unknown. Base quality data are lacking; no much larger clone is found one base away. Libraries came from 5' RACE. The listed sequencing device is Illumina HiSeq 2500. The second PCR ran for about 6 to 11 cycles and used a J-beta primer mix along with a sample-barcoded 5' primer. Each TCR beta cDNA molecule received a unique molecular identifier from a template-switch 5' adaptor carrying 12 random nucleotides. At least 2.5 million CDR3-containing paired-end reads were obtained from each sample. The Mint cDNA synthesis kit, primed by a TRBC-specific oligonucleotide, was used to synthesize first-strand cDNA from all RNA. All cDNA was treated with uracil-DNA glycosylase and then went through a first 18-cycle PCR with the universal primers M1SS and BC2_uni_R. Concerning the study's data processing: For normalization, 1 million high-quality reads were randomly selected from each sample, with every read carrying a distinct molecular identifier. Instead of being binned into consensus sequences, reads that shared molecular identifiers were thrown out. MiTCR, with a Q25 quality threshold and the strictest error-elimination algorithm, was used for CDR3 identification, clonotype clustering and error correction. A nonparametric unseen species model with Euler transformation was used to estimate a lower bound on total TCR beta diversity. TCRdb ran its own pipeline on the public reads, namely fastp trimming at Q25 and MiXCR clone calling, and kept in-frame beta chains. Every distinct CDR3 protein forms one entry, paired with its most common genes and DNA. The V and J calls and clone size are TCRdb's, not the authors'. The sample yields more than 1 million distinct CDR3 sequences; under 55% were counted once. The top ten hold approximately 17% of the sample.

Paper-wide results and their limitations: Observed TCR beta diversity per million T cells fell roughly linearly with age, and a significant reduction was already apparent by age around 40. Estimates of total diversity from one million sequenced T cells were regarded as lower bounds and underestimates. Because donor CMV infection status was unknown, age-related changes in expanded clonotypes were potentially confounded. Compared with the aged group, the long-lived group had more naive CD4+ T cells, fewer expanded clones and increased TCR diversity, a pattern suggesting age selection. Since profiling was done on bulk unsorted PBMCs, naive and antigen-experienced compartments could not be conclusively compared. A strong correlation was found between observed TCR beta diversity and the percentage of naive T cells measured by flow cytometry.

The 39 donors, aged roughly 6 to 90 years, were systemically healthy Caucasian individuals from Russia. Each donor gave roughly 9 milliliters of peripheral blood, drawn into EDTA-treated Vacutainer tubes. PBMCs were isolated by Ficoll-Paque density-gradient centrifugation, with at least 7 million obtained per sample. Trizol reagent was used to extract total RNA from PBMCs, with at least 5 micrograms per sample. For every donor, flow cytometry on a PBMC aliquot measured the percentage of naive CD45RAhigh/CD27high T cells. Counted from cysteine to phenylalanine, this CDR3 has 12 amino acids. CDR3 DNA only is kept here, 36 bases in frame from base 1. For CDR1 and CDR2, the germline V gene (reference sequence) lists SEHNR and FQNEAQ. Germline trimming amounts to 3 bases on V and 12 bases on J, with 5 as the count of junction bases outside the gene matches.

The rearrangement joined TRBV7-9 to TRBJ2-1; 7 junctional bases match TRBD1. The sample was blood. The source of this sequence is a woman in her fifties or sixties in good health. The CDR3 protein: CASSFLQGTQFF. The sequence in DNA is TGTGCCAGCAGCTTTTTACAGGGGACGCAGTTCTTC.